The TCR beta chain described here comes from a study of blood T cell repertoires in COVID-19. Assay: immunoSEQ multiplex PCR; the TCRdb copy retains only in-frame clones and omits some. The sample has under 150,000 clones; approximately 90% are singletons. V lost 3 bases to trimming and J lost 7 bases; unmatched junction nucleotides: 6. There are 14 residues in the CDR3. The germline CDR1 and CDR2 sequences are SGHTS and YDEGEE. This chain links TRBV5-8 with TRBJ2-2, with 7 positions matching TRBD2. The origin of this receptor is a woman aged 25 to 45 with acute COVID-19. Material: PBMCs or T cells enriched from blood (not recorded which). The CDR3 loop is CASSSTSEHGELFF. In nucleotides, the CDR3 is TGTGCCAGCAGCTCCACTAGCGAGCACGGGGAGCTGTTTTTT.